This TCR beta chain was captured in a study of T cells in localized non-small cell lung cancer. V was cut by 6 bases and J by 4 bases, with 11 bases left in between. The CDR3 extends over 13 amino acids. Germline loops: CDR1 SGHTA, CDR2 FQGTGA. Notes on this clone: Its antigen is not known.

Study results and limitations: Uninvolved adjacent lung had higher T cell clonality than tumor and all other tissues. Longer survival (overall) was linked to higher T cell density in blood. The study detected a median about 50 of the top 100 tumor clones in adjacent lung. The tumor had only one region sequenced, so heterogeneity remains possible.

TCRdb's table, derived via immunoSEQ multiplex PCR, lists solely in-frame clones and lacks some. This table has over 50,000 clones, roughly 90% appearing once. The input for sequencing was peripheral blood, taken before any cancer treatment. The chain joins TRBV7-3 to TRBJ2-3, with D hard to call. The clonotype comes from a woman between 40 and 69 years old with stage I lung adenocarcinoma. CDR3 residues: CASSLNQADTQYF. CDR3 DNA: TGTGCCAGCAGTCTCAACCAGGCAGATACGCAGTATTTT.